Below, 2 T cell receptor beta chains from the same sample are listed, as sequenced in a study of tumor-infiltrating lymphocytes in primary liver carcinoma. Between roughly 20 and 32 mg of unsorted bulk tissue served as the source from which RNA and DNA were co-extracted. Total RNA (roughly 540 ng) served as template for TCR beta cDNA synthesis primed by a constant-region primer. Three nested multiplex PCR rounds, a slightly modified ARM-PCR method, built the TCR beta libraries. It was with TRBV1-TRBV30 forward primers and a C-beta reverse primer that the first two PCR rounds were run, at approximately 10 cycles each. Each CDR3 protein is one row after TCRdb ran MiXCR on the multiplex PCR reads. The repertoire has some 120,000 distinct CDR3 sequences, around 64% of them found once; the top ten carry less than 10%. Sequenced input: liver tumor tissue from sampling region 3. The subset denotes: tumor region T3, left-lateral pole. Receptors originate from a woman aged 60-75 years with primary liver carcinoma and hepatitis B virus infection.

The chain carries TRBV11-2 and TRBJ2-5; D may be TRBD1 or TRBD2 (6 bases each). The length of the CDR3 is 14 residues. CDR1 is SGHAT, CDR2 FQNNGV, per germline. With 9 bases removed from V and 6 bases from J, the gap between germline ends came to 20 bases. Written as DNA, the CDR3 is TGTGCCAGTCAGAGGAGGGGGGCAGCGAAGACCCAGTACTTC. Its translation: CASQRRGAAKTQYF.

The chain links TRBV6-2 or TRBV6-3 to TRBJ2-5; D is possibly TRBD2 (5 bases). Trimming stripped 5 bases from V and 4 bases from J, with 23 bases between. Germline V gives CDR1 MNHEY, CDR2 SVGEGT. The CDR3 length is 17 residues. CDR3 DNA: TGTGCCAGCAGTCACCTCTCTGTAGCGAGAGCACGAGAGACCCAGTACTTC. Translated: CASSHLSVARARETQYF.